The next 10 T cell receptor beta chains were all read from a single sample in a study of post-analysis software for immune sequencing data. Unique molecular identifiers were carried by the TCR beta cDNA libraries. Each CDR3 protein gets one entry after TCRdb re-called the PCR reads with MiXCR. The data hold approximately 730,000 distinct CDR3 sequences, with roughly 27% observed a single time. Their specific antigens are unknown. Study-level results: When patients were compared with controls, about five TRBV segments were more frequent, TRBV5-6, TRBV5-1 and TRBV20-1 among them.

The sample was blood. These receptors came from a girl aged 5-17 years with multiple sclerosis.

The chain carries TRBV6-5 and TRBJ1-1; 9 positions agree with TRBD1. The germline CDR1 and CDR2 sequences are MNHEY and SVGAGI. This CDR3 contains 14 residues. Germline trimming cut 5 bases from V and 4 bases from J; bases unmatched to any gene: 5. The CDR3 loop is CASSQTGGTTEAFF. The CDR3 DNA follows: TGTGCCAGCAGTCAGACAGGGGGAACCACTGAAGCTTTCTTT.

A few counts support this clonotype. This chain links TRBV29-1 with TRBJ2-1; the D is unclear. The CDR3 consists of 15 residues. Trimming shortened V by 5 bases and J by 9 bases, and 23 bases separated the two germline ends. In germline, CDR1 is SQVTM, CDR2 ANQGSEA. The CDR3: CSVQATDIGDGEQFF. The CDR3 DNA is TGCAGCGTTCAGGCGACGGATATTGGGGATGGTGAGCAGTTCTTC.

The J gene is TRBJ2-5, the V gene TRBV19; a possible D gene is TRBD2 (8 bases). This CDR3 has 15 amino acids. The germline gives CDR1 LNHDA, CDR2 SQIVND (reference sequence). Trimming took 9 bases from V and 1 from J, leaving 18 bases between them. Written as DNA, the CDR3 is TGTGCCAGCAGACAGGGACTAGGGCTCCAAGAGACCCAGTACTTC. It codes for CASRQGLGLQETQYF. The variable domain in full, completed from reference TRBV19 and TRBJ2-5, reads DGGITQSPKYLFRKEGQNVTLSCEQNLNHDAMYWYRQDPGQGLRLIYYSQIVNDFQKGDIAEGYSVSREKKESFPLTVTSAQKNPTAFYLCASRQGLGLQETQYFGPGTRLLVL.

This clonotype was picked up a small number of times. The CDR3 nucleotides are TGTGCCAGCAGCTCAGTGGGACAGGTCTCCTACAATGAGCAGTTCTTC. Amino acids: CASSSVGQVSYNEQFF. The chain links TRBV11-2 to TRBJ2-1, with 8 bases fitting TRBD1. In germline, CDR1 is SGHAT, CDR2 FQNNGV. This CDR3 has 16 residues. The V and J ends lost 4 bases and 0 bases, in that order; junction bases with no gene match: 5. Together with reference TRBV11-2 and TRBJ2-1, the CDR3 gives the full variable domain: EAGVAQSPRYKIIEKRQSVAFWCNPISGHATLYWYQQILGQGPKLLIQFQNNGVVDDSQLPKDRFSAERLKGVDSTLKIQPAKLEDSAVYLCASSSVGQVSYNEQFFGPGTRLTVL.

The V and J genes are TRBV20-1 and TRBJ2-4, with TRBD2 matching 7 bases. Gene TRBJ2-7 matches the end of the DNA better, so the J call may be wrong. This CDR3 has 13 residues. Germline-derived CDR1 and CDR2 are DFQATT and SNEGSKA (reference sequence). The CDR3 coding sequence is TGCAGTGCTGAACCTGGCGGGAGTTTCGAGCAGTACTTC. It codes for CSAEPGGSFEQYF.

CDR3 DNA sequence: TGTGCCAGCAGCTTAGTGGGGCGGGACACGAGAGAGCAGTACTTC. This translates into CASSLVGRDTREQYF. The chain is built from TRBV7-9 and TRBJ2-5, with D perhaps assigned TRBD1 or TRBD2 (6 bases each). Between the trimmed V and J ends, which lost 1 base and 11 bases, there was a span of 20 bases. CDR3 size: 15 residues. Germline loops: CDR1 SEHNR, CDR2 FQNEAQ (reference sequence).

This clonotype was counted at least ten times. The chain joins TRBV4-1 to TRBJ2-1; TRBD1 matches 12 bases. This CDR3 comprises 12 residues. The germline V gene has CDR1 MGHRA and CDR2 YSYEKL. The CDR3 DNA reads TGCGCGACCGGGACAGGGGGCCATGAGCAGTTCTTC. Its protein is CATGTGGHEQFF.

This clonotype was picked up a small number of times. The V gene is TRBV4-3, the J gene TRBJ2-7; D gene uncertain. Trimming cost V 0 bases and J 0 bases, with 9 bases left between them. This CDR3 is built from 15 residues. Germline V lookup: CDR1 LGHNA, CDR2 YSLEER. As DNA, the CDR3 is TGCGCCAGCAGCCAAGATTGGAGAGGCTCCTACGAGCAGTACTTC. This sequence encodes CASSQDWRGSYEQYF.

A few counts support this clonotype. V gene TRBV20-1 combines with J gene TRBJ1-6; perhaps TRBD1 as D (6 bases). Germline CDR1 DFQATT, CDR2 SNEGSKA (reference sequence). V was trimmed by 1 base and J by 0 bases, leaving 10 bases between them. CDR3 size: 16 residues. The CDR3 is CSARAGQISYNSPLHF. The CDR3 DNA reads TGCAGTGCTAGAGCCGGACAGATCTCCTATAATTCACCCCTCCACTTT.

This clonotype came up a few times. The V gene is TRBV6-5, the J gene TRBJ1-1; possible D gene TRBD1, 5 bases. Germline CDR1 is MNHEY and CDR2 is SVGAGI. V was trimmed by 6 bases and J by 7 bases, leaving 12 bases between them. This CDR3 has 12 amino acids. The CDR3 spells CASRRTTSEAFF. The CDR3 DNA reads as TGTGCCAGCAGACGGACAACCAGTGAAGCTTTCTTT.